The 8 T cell receptor beta chains in this list originate from one sample, sequenced in a study of cytomegalovirus exposure and HLA in healthy donors (dated 2017 in TCRdb). Libraries were prepared through the immunoSEQ multiplex PCR assay. For the multiplex PCR, a mixture combining 60 forward primers for TCR Vbeta segments and 13 reverse primers for TCR Jbeta segments was used. TCRdb carries this immuneACCESS record with in-frame sequences only. Its versions omit some clonotypes, under half of them owing to an unresolved V gene in the studies checked, with the rest unexplained. Recorded for this sample are 170,000 or so clones; roughly 80% of them occurred a single time. Less than 9% of the sample is in the top ten clones. The source material was PBMCs. The receptors stem from a young man in good health and CMV-seropositive.

This rearrangement joins TRBV6-5 to TRBJ2-3, with 7 bases that match TRBD2. The CDR3 loop spans 15 amino acids. V lost 5 bases to trimming and J lost 0 bases; unmatched junction nucleotides: 5. The germline gives CDR1 MNHEY, CDR2 SVGAGI. DNA for the CDR3: TGTGCCAGCAGTCCTCGGACTAGTAGCACAGATACGCAGTATTTT. Translated: CASSPRTSSTDTQYF.

V and J are TRBV9 and TRBJ2-5; 9 bases fit TRBD1. Germline V gene sequence: CDR1 SGDLS, CDR2 YYNGEE. This CDR3 has 16 amino acids. The V and J ends lost 0 bases and 2 bases, in that order; junction bases with no gene match: 5. The CDR3 sequence: CASSVANRGLQETQYF. In DNA form, the CDR3 reads TGTGCCAGCAGCGTAGCGAACAGGGGGCTACAAGAGACCCAGTACTTC. The full variable domain, its missing parts supplied by reference TRBV9 and TRBJ2-5, is DSGVTQTPKHLITATGQRVTLRCSPRSGDLSVYWYQQSLDQGLQFLIQYYNGEERAKGNILERFSAQQFPDLHSELNLSSLELGDSALYFCASSVANRGLQETQYFGPGTRLLVL.

The gene calls are TRBV5-8 and TRBJ1-5; D not resolved. V was cut by 1 base and J by 1 base, with 6 bases left in between. CDR3 length: 14 amino acids. Germline values: CDR1 SGHTS, CDR2 YDEGEE. Here the CDR3 DNA reads TGTGCCAGCAGCTTGCGCCGGAGCAATCAGCCCCAGCATTTT. Translating it yields CASSLRRSNQPQHF. Supplemented by reference TRBV5-8 and TRBJ1-5, the full variable domain reads EAGVTQSPTHLIKTRGQQATLRCSPISGHTSVYWYQQALGLGLQFLLWYDEGEERNRGNFPPRFSGRQFPNYSSELNVNALELEDSALYLCASSLRRSNQPQHFGDGTRLSIL.

This clone was counted a few times. The chain employs TRBV30 and TRBJ2-1, with 9 bases lining up with TRBD2. The germline V gene has CDR1 GTSNPN and CDR2 SVGIG (reference sequence). J gave up 5 bases and V 2 bases, and 13 bases lay outside the gene matches. This CDR3 region has 17 residues. The CDR3 region is CAWSQPTTSGVHNEQFF. The CDR3 DNA follows: TGTGCCTGGAGTCAGCCCACGACTAGCGGAGTCCACAATGAGCAGTTCTTC.

The chain combines TRBV5-1 with TRBJ2-3; weak D call: TRBD2 (6 bases). V shed 0 bases and J shed 2 bases, with 10 bases lying between them. This CDR3 is 15 amino acids long. Germline CDR1 is SGHRS and CDR2 is YFSETQ. CDR3 region: CASSLEAGLTDTQYF. The DNA of the CDR3 is TGCGCCAGCAGCTTGGAGGCGGGGCTCACAGATACGCAGTATTTT.

Points on this clone: The junction shows a germline mismatch at one end, possibly a read error. This chain links TRBV7-9 with TRBJ2-7; TRBD2 matches at 14 bases. The CDR3 sequence is 19 residues long. CDR1 and CDR2 (germline): SEHNR, FQNEAQ (reference sequence). DNA for the CDR3: TGTTCCAGCAGTGAACTCGGACTAGCGGGAGGCCAAACCGCCTACGAGCAGTACTTC. Translation gives CSSSELGLAGGQTAYEQYF.

The chain uses TRBV15 and TRBJ2-1; 7 positions agree with TRBD1. Germline V lookup: CDR1 LNHNV, CDR2 YYDKDF (reference sequence). V dropped 5 bases and J dropped 6; count of bases not matched to a gene: 7. This CDR3 is 14 amino acids long. The CDR3 reads CATSGTVTFNEQFF. The DNA of the CDR3 is TGTGCCACCAGCGGGACAGTAACCTTCAATGAGCAGTTCTTC.

The chain carries TRBV9 and TRBJ1-5; no reliable D call. Germline CDR1 is SGDLS and CDR2 is YYNGEE. The CDR3 length is 14 residues. With 3 bases removed from V and 6 bases from J, the gap between germline ends came to 13 bases. CDR3 bases: TGTGCCAGCAGCGCAGCGGGTCGGAGTCAGCCCCAGCATTTT. This codes for CASSAAGRSQPQHF.